Listed below are T cell receptor beta chains from one sample, sequenced in a study of identical twins. TCRdb processed the 5' RACE reads anew with MiXCR; each CDR3 protein has one entry. Among fewer than 350,000 distinct CDR3 sequences, less than 9% were seen once, and the ten largest hold over 2%. These same records also appear under a second study, on yellow fever vaccine responses in identical twins.

Sequenced sample: memory (CD45RO+) T cells sorted from blood. The receptors shown here come from a woman between 18 and 30 years old in good health. The CDR3 runs from the conserved cysteine through the conserved F or W. Each record gives: CDR3 length, D gene, J gene, clone size, V gene, CDR3 protein, CDR3 DNA. A D gene is named only where the DNA matches it firmly. Some rows have no size entry. The others give once, few or many, or a class for an expanded clone.

>14|.|TRBJ2-1|many|TRBV5-1
CASSLVRESDEQFF
TGCGCCAGCAGCTTGGTCAGGGAATCCGATGAGCAGTTCTTC
>15|TRBD1|TRBJ1-5|many|TRBV5-1
CASSLEGQNNQPQHF
TGCGCCAGCAGCTTGGAGGGACAGAACAATCAGCCCCAGCATTTT
>15|TRBD1|TRBJ1-4|few|TRBV7-6
CASSPGTGGHEKLFF
TGTGCCAGCAGCCCCGGGACAGGGGGTCATGAAAAACTGTTTTTT
>14|.|TRBJ2-3|many|TRBV6-4
CASSDSRESDTQYF
TGTGCCAGCAGTGACTCCAGAGAGTCAGATACGCAGTATTTT
>16|.|TRBJ2-1|.|TRBV12-3/TRBV12-4
CASSSLDLSSYNEQFF
TGTGCCAGCAGTTCCCTGGACCTGAGCTCCTACAATGAGCAGTTCTTC
>15|TRBD1|TRBJ2-2|many|TRBV7-2
CASSLRQGGTGELFF
TGTGCCAGCAGCTTACGACAGGGGGGCACCGGGGAGCTGTTTTTT
>17|TRBD1|TRBJ1-1|.|TRBV10-3
CATTVPDREGGRTEAFF
TGTGCCACCACAGTACCAGACAGGGAGGGGGGGAGGACTGAAGCTTTCTTT
>13|.|TRBJ2-1|few|TRBV20-1
CSARDWGTSEQFF
TGCAGTGCTAGAGATTGGGGTACTAGTGAGCAGTTCTTC
>16|TRBD2|TRBJ2-7|many|TRBV6-1
CASTPSVTSGSYEQYF
TGTGCCAGCACCCCGAGCGTTACTAGCGGTTCCTACGAGCAGTACTTC
>14|.|TRBJ1-6|many|TRBV10-2
CASSVGAGNSPLHF
TGCGCCAGCAGTGTAGGGGCTGGTAATTCACCCCTCCACTTT
>16|TRBD2|TRBJ2-3|.|TRBV20-1
CSARLAGGQYPDTQYF
TGCAGTGCTAGGCTAGCGGGGGGGCAGTATCCAGATACGCAGTATTTT
>15|TRBD2|TRBJ2-1|few|TRBV5-4
CASTGGGAPYNEQFF
TGTGCCAGCACCGGGGGGGGGGCCCCCTACAATGAGCAGTTCTTC
>14|.|TRBJ2-1|many|TRBV20-1
CSASKSSSYNEQFF
TGCAGTGCTAGTAAGTCCAGCTCCTACAATGAGCAGTTCTTC
>12|.|TRBJ2-1|few|TRBV20-1
CSARDLSNEQFF
TGCAGTGCTAGAGACCTAAGCAATGAGCAGTTCTTC
>13|.|TRBJ1-6|few|TRBV6-1
CASSRRGDSPLHF
TGTGCCAGCAGCAGGAGAGGGGATTCACCCCTCCACTTT
>17|.|TRBJ2-1|few|TRBV21-1
CASSKLAGGAGMGEQFF
TGTGCCAGCAGCAAACTAGCGGGAGGAGCTGGGATGGGGGAGCAGTTCTTC
>13|TRBD1|TRBJ2-1|few|TRBV12-3/TRBV12-4
CASRGTGYNEQFF
TGTGCCAGCAGGGGGACAGGCTACAATGAGCAGTTCTTC
>15|TRBD2|TRBJ2-1|few|TRBV29-1
CSVGASGPAYNEQFF
TGCAGCGTTGGAGCTAGCGGTCCTGCCTACAATGAGCAGTTCTTC
>13|.|TRBJ1-4|few|TRBV27
CASSSAGGGKLFF
TGTGCCAGCAGTTCCGCAGGAGGGGGGAAACTGTTTTTT
>11|.|TRBJ1-1|many|TRBV2
CASSGDTEAFF
TGTGCCAGCAGTGGGGACACTGAAGCTTTCTTT
>13|.|TRBJ2-7|many|TRBV29-1
CSVELGNRYEQYF
TGCAGCGTTGAATTAGGGAACCGATACGAGCAGTACTTC
>15|.|TRBJ1-1|many|TRBV20-1
CSAPPGAGRGTEAFF
TGCAGTGCCCCTCCTGGGGCAGGGCGAGGCACTGAAGCTTTCTTT
>14|.|TRBJ1-5|.|TRBV2
CASSDVGINQPQHF
TGTGCCAGCAGTGATGTGGGCATCAATCAGCCCCAGCATTTT
>13|TRBD1|TRBJ2-2|medium-sized|TRBV10-3
CATRQGEAGELFF
TGTGCCACACGACAGGGGGAAGCCGGGGAGCTGTTTTTT
>13|.|TRBJ2-5|many|TRBV12-3/TRBV12-4
CASRGTPAETQYF
TGTGCCAGCAGAGGGACTCCCGCGGAGACCCAGTACTTC
>15|.|TRBJ2-4|many|TRBV12-3/TRBV12-4
CASSTGVTGGNIQYF
TGTGCCAGCAGTACCGGGGTAACTGGGGGTAACATTCAGTACTTC
>15|.|TRBJ1-2|many|TRBV5-1
CASSLDFGGGYGYTF
TGCGCCAGCAGCTTGGATTTTGGGGGTGGCTATGGCTACACCTTC
>17|TRBD2|TRBJ2-5|many|TRBV5-1
CASSLGGTSGFQETQYF
TGCGCCAGCAGCTTGGGAGGAACTAGCGGGTTCCAAGAGACCCAGTACTTC
>15|.|TRBJ2-1|few|TRBV5-6
CASSYLLSSYNEQFF
TGTGCCAGCAGCTACCTACTGAGCTCCTACAATGAGCAGTTCTTC
>13|TRBD2|TRBJ2-7|.|TRBV20-1
CSAYGLAAAEQYF
TGCAGTGCTTACGGACTAGCGGCGGCCGAGCAGTACTTC
>15|TRBD1|TRBJ2-2|few|TRBV2
CASREDRGGTGELFF
TGTGCCAGCAGAGAGGACAGGGGAGGGACCGGGGAGCTGTTTTTT
>13|.|TRBJ2-5|few|TRBV12-3/TRBV12-4
CASSPEYQETQYF
TGTGCCAGCAGTCCAGAGTACCAAGAGACCCAGTACTTC
>13|.|TRBJ1-4|.|TRBV4-2
CASSQNLNEKLFF
TGTGCCAGCAGCCAAAATCTTAATGAAAAACTGTTTTTT
>14|TRBD1|TRBJ2-5|.|TRBV20-1
CSASRGTAQETQYF
TGCAGTGCCAGCAGGGGGACGGCACAAGAGACCCAGTACTTC
>13|.|TRBJ1-6|many|TRBV6-6
CASSKPGLGPLHF
TGTGCCAGCAGCAAACCAGGGTTAGGTCCCCTCCACTTT
>15|TRBD2|TRBJ2-3|many|TRBV29-1
CSVERLAGGMDTQYF
TGCAGCGTTGAAAGACTAGCGGGAGGGATGGATACGCAGTATTTT
>16|TRBD2|TRBJ2-1|many|TRBV9
CASSVALLATDNEQFF
TGTGCCAGCAGCGTAGCCCTACTAGCGACCGACAATGAGCAGTTCTTC
>14|.|TRBJ2-2|many|TRBV5-6
CASSPTITTGELFF
TGTGCCAGCAGCCCGACTATCACGACCGGGGAGCTGTTTTTT
>14|.|TRBJ1-1|.|TRBV10-3
CAIKVGGANTEAFF
TGTGCCATCAAAGTGGGGGGCGCGAACACTGAAGCTTTCTTT
>17|.|TRBJ2-3|many|TRBV12-3/TRBV12-4
CASSSIKGRTVTDTQYF
TGTGCCAGCAGTTCCATTAAGGGCAGGACAGTCACAGATACGCAGTATTTT
>16|.|TRBJ1-2|many|TRBV14
CASSQEGWKGLSGYTF
TGTGCCAGCAGCCAAGAAGGGTGGAAGGGTTTGTCTGGCTACACCTTC
>18|.|TRBJ1-3|many|TRBV12-3/TRBV12-4
CASSLFLGQPISGNTIYF
TGTGCCAGCAGTTTATTCCTAGGACAGCCGATATCTGGAAACACCATATATTTT
>14|.|TRBJ1-1|many|TRBV19
CASSSRSGGTEAFF
TGTGCCAGTAGTTCGCGGAGTGGAGGCACTGAAGCTTTCTTT
>16|TRBD2|TRBJ2-7|many|TRBV7-8
CASSQRLAGGSYEQYF
TGTGCCAGCAGCCAACGACTAGCGGGAGGTTCCTACGAGCAGTACTTC
>16|.|TRBJ1-4|.|TRBV6-1
CASSLIPGSTNEKLFF
TGTGCCAGCAGCCTGATACCGGGCTCAACTAATGAAAAACTGTTTTTT
>13|.|TRBJ1-3|.|TRBV10-3
CATHRDFRNTIYF
TGTGCCACCCACAGGGATTTTAGGAACACCATATATTTT
>13|.|TRBJ1-2|many|TRBV12-3/TRBV12-4
CASSLVRGYGYTF
TGTGCCAGCAGTTTAGTCCGGGGCTATGGCTACACCTTC
>14|TRBD2|TRBJ2-7|many|TRBV14
CASSPSRTSLEQYF
TGTGCCAGCAGCCCCTCAAGGACTAGCCTCGAGCAGTACTTC
>14|.|TRBJ1-3|many|TRBV3-1
CASSPGASGNTIYF
TGTGCCAGCAGCCCCGGGGCCTCTGGAAACACCATATATTTT
>18|.|TRBJ1-1|.|TRBV20-1
CSARDRPASPTKGTEAFF
TGCAGTGCTAGAGATCGGCCCGCATCGCCTACTAAGGGGACTGAAGCTTTCTTT
>13|.|TRBJ1-2|few|TRBV3-1
CASSPDRASGYTF
TGTGCCAGCAGCCCCGACAGAGCCTCTGGCTACACCTTC
>16|TRBD1|TRBJ1-4|few|TRBV27
CANAEGQGPLGEKLFF
TGTGCCAACGCGGAAGGACAGGGACCATTAGGCGAAAAACTGTTTTTT
>14|TRBD1|TRBJ1-5|few|TRBV27
CATSQGVGNQPQHF
TGTGCCACCTCACAGGGGGTCGGCAATCAGCCCCAGCATTTT